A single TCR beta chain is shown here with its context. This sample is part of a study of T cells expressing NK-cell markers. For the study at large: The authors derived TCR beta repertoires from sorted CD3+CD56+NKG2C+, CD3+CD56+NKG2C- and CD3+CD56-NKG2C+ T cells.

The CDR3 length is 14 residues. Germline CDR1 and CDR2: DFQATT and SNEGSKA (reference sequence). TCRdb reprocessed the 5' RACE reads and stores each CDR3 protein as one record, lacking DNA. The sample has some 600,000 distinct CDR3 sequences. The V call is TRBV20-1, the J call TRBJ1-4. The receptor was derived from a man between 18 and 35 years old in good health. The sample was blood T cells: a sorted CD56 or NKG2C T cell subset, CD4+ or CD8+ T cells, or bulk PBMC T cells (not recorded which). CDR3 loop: CSASRPATNEKLFF.